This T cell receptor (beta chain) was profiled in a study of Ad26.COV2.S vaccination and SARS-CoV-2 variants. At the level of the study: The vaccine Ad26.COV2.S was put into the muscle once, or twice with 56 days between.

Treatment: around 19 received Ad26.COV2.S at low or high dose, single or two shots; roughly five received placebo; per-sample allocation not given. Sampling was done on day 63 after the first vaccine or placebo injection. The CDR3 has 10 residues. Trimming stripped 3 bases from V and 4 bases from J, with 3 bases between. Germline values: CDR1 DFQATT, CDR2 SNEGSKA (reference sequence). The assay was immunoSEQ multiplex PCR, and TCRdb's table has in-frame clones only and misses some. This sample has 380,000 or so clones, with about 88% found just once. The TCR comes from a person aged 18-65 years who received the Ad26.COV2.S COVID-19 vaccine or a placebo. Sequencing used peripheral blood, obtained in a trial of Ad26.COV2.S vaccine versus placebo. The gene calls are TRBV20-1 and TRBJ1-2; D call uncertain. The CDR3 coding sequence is TGCAGTGCTAGTGCCTATGGCTACACCTTC. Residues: CSASAYGYTF.